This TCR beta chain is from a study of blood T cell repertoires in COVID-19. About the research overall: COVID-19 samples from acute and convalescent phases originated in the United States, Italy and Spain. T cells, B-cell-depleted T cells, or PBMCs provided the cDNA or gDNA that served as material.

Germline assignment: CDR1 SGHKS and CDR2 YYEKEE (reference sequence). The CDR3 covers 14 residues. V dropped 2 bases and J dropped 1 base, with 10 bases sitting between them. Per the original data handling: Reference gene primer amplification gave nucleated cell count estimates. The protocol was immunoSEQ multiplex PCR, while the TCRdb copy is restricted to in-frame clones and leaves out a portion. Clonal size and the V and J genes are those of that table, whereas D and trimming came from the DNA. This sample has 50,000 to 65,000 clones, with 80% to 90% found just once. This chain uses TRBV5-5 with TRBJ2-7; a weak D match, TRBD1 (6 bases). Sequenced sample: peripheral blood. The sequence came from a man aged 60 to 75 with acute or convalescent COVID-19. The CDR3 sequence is CASSLEGGSYEQYF. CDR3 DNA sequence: TGTGCCAGCAGCTTAGAAGGGGGATCCTACGAGCAGTACTTC.